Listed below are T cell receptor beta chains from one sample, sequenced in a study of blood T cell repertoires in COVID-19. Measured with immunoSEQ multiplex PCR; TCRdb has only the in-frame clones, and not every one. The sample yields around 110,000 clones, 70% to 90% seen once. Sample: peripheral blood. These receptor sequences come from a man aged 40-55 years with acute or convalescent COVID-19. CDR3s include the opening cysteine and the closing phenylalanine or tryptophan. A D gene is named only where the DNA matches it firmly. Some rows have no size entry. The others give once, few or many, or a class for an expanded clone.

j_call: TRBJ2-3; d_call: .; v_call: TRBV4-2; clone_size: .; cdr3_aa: CASSQGTASTDTQYF; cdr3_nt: TGTGCCAGCAGCCAAGGGACAGCTAGCACAGATACGCAGTATTTT
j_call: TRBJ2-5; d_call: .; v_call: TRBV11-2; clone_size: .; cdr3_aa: CASSFRWGAQETQYF; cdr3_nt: TGTGCCAGCAGCTTTCGGTGGGGCGCTCAAGAGACCCAGTACTTC
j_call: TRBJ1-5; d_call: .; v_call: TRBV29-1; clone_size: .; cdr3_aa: CSVVGGSGVDQPQHF; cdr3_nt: TGCAGCGTTGTAGGAGGGAGTGGGGTTGATCAGCCCCAGCATTTT
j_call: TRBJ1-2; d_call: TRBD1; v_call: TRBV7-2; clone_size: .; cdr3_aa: CASSPRMWAGGYGYTF; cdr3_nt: TGTGCCAGCAGCCCAAGGATGTGGGCAGGGGGCTATGGCTACACCTTC
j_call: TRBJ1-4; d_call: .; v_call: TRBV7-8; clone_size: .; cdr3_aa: CASRAGDATNEKLFF; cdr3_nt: TGTGCCAGCAGGGCAGGGGATGCAACTAATGAAAAACTGTTTTTT
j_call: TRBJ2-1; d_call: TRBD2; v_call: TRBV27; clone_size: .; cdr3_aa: CASSLSGTSGRAANEQFF; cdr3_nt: TGTGCCAGCAGTTTATCGGGGACTAGCGGGAGGGCCGCCAATGAGCAGTTCTTC
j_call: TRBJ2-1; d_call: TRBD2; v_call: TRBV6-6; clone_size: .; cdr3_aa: CASSYYGGGRDEQFF; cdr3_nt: TGTGCCAGCAGTTACTATGGGGGAGGGAGGGATGAGCAGTTCTTC
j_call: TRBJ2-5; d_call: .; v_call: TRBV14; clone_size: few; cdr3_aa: CASSLREWYQETQYF; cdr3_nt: TGTGCCAGCAGCCTTCGGGAGTGGTACCAAGAGACCCAGTACTTC
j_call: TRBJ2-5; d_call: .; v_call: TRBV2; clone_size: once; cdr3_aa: CASLRREGGSETQYF; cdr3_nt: TGTGCCAGCCTGAGGAGAGAGGGAGGATCAGAGACCCAGTACTTC
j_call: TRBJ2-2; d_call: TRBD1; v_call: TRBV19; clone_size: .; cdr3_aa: CASRMTGTGTGELFF; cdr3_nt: TGTGCCAGTAGGATGACAGGGACGGGCACCGGGGAGCTGTTTTTT
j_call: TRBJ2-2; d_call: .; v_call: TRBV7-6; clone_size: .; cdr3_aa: CASSLIGVGELFF; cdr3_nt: TGTGCCAGCAGCTTAATAGGGGTCGGGGAGCTGTTTTTT
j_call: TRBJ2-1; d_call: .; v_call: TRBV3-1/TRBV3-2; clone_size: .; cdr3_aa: CASSQPSTGKNEQFF; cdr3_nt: TGTGCCAGCAGCCAACCTTCTACAGGGAAAAATGAGCAGTTCTTC
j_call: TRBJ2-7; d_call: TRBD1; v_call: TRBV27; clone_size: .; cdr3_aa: CASSSTDRAEQYF; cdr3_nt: TGTGCCAGCAGTTCCACCGACAGGGCCGAGCAGTACTTC
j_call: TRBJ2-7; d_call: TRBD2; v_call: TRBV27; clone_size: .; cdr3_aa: CASSTTSGSTYEQYF; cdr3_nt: TGTGCCAGCAGTACAACTAGCGGGAGCACTTACGAGCAGTACTTC
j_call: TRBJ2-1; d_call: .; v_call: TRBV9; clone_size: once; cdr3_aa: CASSSPGRDIIGEQFF; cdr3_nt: TGTGCCAGCAGCTCACCGGGACGGGACATTATCGGGGAGCAGTTCTTC
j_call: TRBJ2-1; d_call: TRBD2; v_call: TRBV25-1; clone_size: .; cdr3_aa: CASSEFSGRDNEQFF; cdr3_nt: TGTGCCAGCAGTGAATTCAGCGGGAGGGACAATGAGCAGTTCTTC
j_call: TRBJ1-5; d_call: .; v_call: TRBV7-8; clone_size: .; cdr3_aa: CASSADSYSNQPQHF; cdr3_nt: TGTGCCAGCAGCGCAGACAGCTATAGCAATCAGCCCCAGCATTTT
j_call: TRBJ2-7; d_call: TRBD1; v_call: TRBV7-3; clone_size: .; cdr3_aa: CASSLYGQGPYEQYF; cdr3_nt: TGTGCCAGCAGCTTATACGGACAGGGTCCCTACGAGCAGTACTTC
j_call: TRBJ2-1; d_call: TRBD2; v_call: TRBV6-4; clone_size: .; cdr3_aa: CASSDSPSGSYNEQFF; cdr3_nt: TGTGCCAGCAGTGACTCGCCTAGCGGTTCTTACAATGAGCAGTTCTTC
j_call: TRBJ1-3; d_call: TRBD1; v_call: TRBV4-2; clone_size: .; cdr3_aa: CASSQETGGPSGNTIYF; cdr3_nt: TGTGCCAGCAGCCAAGAAACAGGGGGGCCAAGCGGAAACACCATATATTTT
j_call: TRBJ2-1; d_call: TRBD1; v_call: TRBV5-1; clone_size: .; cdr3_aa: CASSKDRDNYNEQFF; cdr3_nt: TGCGCCAGCAGCAAGGACAGGGACAACTACAATGAGCAGTTCTTC
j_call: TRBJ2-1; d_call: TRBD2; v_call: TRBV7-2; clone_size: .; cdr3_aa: CASSLQLAGGNEQFF; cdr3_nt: TGTGCCAGCAGCTTACAACTAGCGGGGGGCAATGAGCAGTTCTTC
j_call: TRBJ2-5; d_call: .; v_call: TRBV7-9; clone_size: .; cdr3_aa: CASSLAMAVETQYF; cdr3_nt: TGTGCCAGCAGCTTAGCGATGGCAGTTGAGACCCAGTACTTC
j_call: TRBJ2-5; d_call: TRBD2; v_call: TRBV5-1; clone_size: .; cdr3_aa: CASSPTGLVSETQYF; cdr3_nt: TGCGCCAGCAGCCCAACGGGACTAGTAAGTGAGACCCAGTACTTC
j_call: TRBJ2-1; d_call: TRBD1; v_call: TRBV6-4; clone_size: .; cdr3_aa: CASSPDRGNEQFF; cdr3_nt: TGTGCCAGCAGTCCCGACAGGGGAAATGAGCAGTTCTTC
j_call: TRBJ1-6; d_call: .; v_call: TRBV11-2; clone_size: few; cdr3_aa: CASSLPNSPLHF; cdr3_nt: TGTGCCAGCAGCTTACCGAATTCACCCCTCCACTTT
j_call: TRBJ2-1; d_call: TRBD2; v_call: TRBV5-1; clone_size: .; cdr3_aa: CASSLEWAGVLFF; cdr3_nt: TGCGCCAGCAGCTTGGAATGGGCGGGGGTATTGTTCTTC
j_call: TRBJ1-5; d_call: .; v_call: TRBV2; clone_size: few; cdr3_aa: CASSTYRGNQPQHF; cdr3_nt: TGTGCCAGCAGCACATACAGGGGCAATCAGCCCCAGCATTTT
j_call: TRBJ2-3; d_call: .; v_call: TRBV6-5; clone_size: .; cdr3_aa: CASSYFSGGDTQYF; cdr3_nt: TGTGCCAGCAGTTACTTCTCCGGCGGAGATACGCAGTATTTT
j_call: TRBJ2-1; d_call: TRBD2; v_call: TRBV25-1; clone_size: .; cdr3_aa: CASEGLAGVRNEQFF; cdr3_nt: TGTGCCAGCGAGGGACTAGCGGGAGTCAGAAATGAGCAGTTCTTC
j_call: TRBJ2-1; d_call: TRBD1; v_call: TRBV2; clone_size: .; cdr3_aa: CASSVQGHGIRNNEQFF; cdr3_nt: TGTGCCAGCAGTGTACAGGGGCATGGCATTCGCAACAATGAGCAGTTCTTC